This T cell receptor beta chain was identified in a study of ipilimumab plus nivolumab after autologous stem cell transplantation. Study-wide results and limits: TCR repertoire, Treg phenotype and gut microbiota reportedly support more study of this approach.

In regard to this clone: No antigen is known for it.

V lost 6 bases and J lost 1, with 9 bases in between. CDR1 is SGHVS and CDR2 is FQNEAQ in the germline V gene. This CDR3 is 13 amino acids long. Using immunoSEQ multiplex PCR, the repertoire was profiled, and TCRdb retains in-frame clones only, with some absent. Among 43,000 or so clones listed, around nine tenths were seen once. Starting 14 to 28 days after autologous transplant, ipilimumab 1 mg/kg was given. The chain is built from TRBV7-8 and TRBJ1-1; possibly TRBD1 for D (5 bases). The starting material was PBMCs, obtained in a trial of ipilimumab plus nivolumab as post-transplant consolidation. The TCR comes from a male donor with multiple myeloma. CDR3 in amino acids: CASRGGWNTEAFF. CDR3 nucleotides: TGTGCCAGCAGGGGGGGTTGGAACACTGAAGCTTTCTTT.